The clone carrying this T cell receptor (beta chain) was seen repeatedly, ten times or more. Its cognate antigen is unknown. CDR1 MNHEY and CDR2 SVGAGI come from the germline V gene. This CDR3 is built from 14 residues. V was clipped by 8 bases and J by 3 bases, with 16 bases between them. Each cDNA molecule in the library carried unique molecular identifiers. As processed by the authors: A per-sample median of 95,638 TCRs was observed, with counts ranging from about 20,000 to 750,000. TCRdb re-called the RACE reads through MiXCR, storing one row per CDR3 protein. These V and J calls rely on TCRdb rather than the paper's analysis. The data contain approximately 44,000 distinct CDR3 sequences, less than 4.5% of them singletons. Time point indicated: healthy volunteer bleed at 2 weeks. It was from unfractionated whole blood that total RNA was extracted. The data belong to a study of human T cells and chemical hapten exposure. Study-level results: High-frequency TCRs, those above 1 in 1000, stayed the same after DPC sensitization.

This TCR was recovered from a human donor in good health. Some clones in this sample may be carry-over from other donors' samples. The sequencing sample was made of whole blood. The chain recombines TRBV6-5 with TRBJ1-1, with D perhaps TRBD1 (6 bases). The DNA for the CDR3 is TGTGCCAGCGCTTACAGGGAAGAGGACACTGAAGCTTTCTTT. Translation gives CASAYREEDTEAFF.